Sequencing of this T cell receptor (beta chain) was carried out in a study of CD8 T cells in Susac syndrome. A quantity of roughly 0.5 to 1 ug RNA underwent reverse transcription using random hexamers. TCRdb ran MiXCR on the immunoSEQ multiplex PCR reads and lists one entry per CDR3 protein. The data hold some 300,000 distinct CDR3 sequences, with roughly 81% observed a single time. V was pared by 3 bases and J by 2 bases, with 6 bases of the junction left unmatched. This CDR3 contains 15 residues. Germline V gene data show CDR1 as SGHDN and CDR2 as FVKESK. This TCR came from a human donor with multiple sclerosis. The chain recombines TRBV14 with TRBJ2-5; TRBD2 aligns across 7 bases. The sample taken for sequencing was CD8+ T cells from PBMCs. CDR3 bases: TGTGCCAGCAGCCAGACCCCTAGCGGTCAAGAGACCCAGTACTTC. Translation: CASSQTPSGQETQYF.